Listed below are T cell receptor beta chains from one sample, sequenced in a study of T-cell reconstitution after alpha-beta-depleted transplantation in children. TCRdb re-analysed the PCR reads in MiXCR, keeping a single row per CDR3 protein. The sample lists 500,000 to 600,000 distinct CDR3 sequences, 30% to 35% occurring once. The sample was PBMCs from the stem cell graft donor, taken from the stem cell graft. Receptor source: a human donor who donated a stem cell graft to a child with aplastic anemia. CDR3s include the opening cysteine and the closing phenylalanine or tryptophan. D genes are given only for firm matches. Clone size is stated in some rows and not others, as once, few, many or a class when expanded.

J	D	size	V	DNA	CDR3
TRBJ2-1	NA	NA	TRBV27	TGTGCCAGCAGTTTAAAAGTGGCCCCGTTCTCCTACAATGAGCAGTTCTTC	CASSLKVAPFSYNEQFF
TRBJ1-3	TRBD1	few	TRBV6-1	TGTGCCAGCAGCCGGGACAGGGCCGGGGACACCATATATTTT	CASSRDRAGDTIYF
TRBJ2-1	TRBD2	NA	TRBV30	TGTGCCTGGACGGGACTAGTAGGTGAGCAGTTCTTC	CAWTGLVGEQFF
TRBJ1-1	NA	many	TRBV29-1	TGCAGCGTTGAGAGGGGGTGGACTGAAGCTTTCTTT	CSVERGWTEAFF
TRBJ1-2	NA	NA	TRBV20-1	TGCAGTGCTACCGGGGCCACGGCTAACTATGGCTACACCTTC	CSATGATANYGYTF
TRBJ2-1	NA	NA	TRBV6-2/TRBV6-3	TGTGCCAGCAGCAGTGGTGAGCAGTTCTTC	CASSSGEQFF
TRBJ2-1	NA	NA	TRBV7-2	TGTGCCAGCAGCTTAGACCCATCGGGGAATGAGCAGTTCTTC	CASSLDPSGNEQFF
TRBJ2-5	NA	NA	TRBV12-5	TGTGCTAGTGGTTTGGGACTTCTAGGGTGGCAAGAGACCCAGTACTTC	CASGLGLLGWQETQYF
TRBJ2-1	TRBD2	NA	TRBV12-3/TRBV12-4	TGTGCCAGCAGATCAAGAAGCGGGAGGCTTAATGAGCAGTTCTTC	CASRSRSGRLNEQFF
TRBJ1-1	NA	NA	TRBV3-1	TGTGCCAGCAGCCAAGACTGGGCAGGGAAAGCTTTCTTT	CASSQDWAGKAFF
TRBJ2-1	NA	NA	TRBV5-8	TGTGCCAGCAGCTTGGAGGGAAGGCGCTCCTACAATGAGCAGTTCTTC	CASSLEGRRSYNEQFF
TRBJ2-3	NA	NA	TRBV5-1	TGCGCCAGCAGCTTGGTTCCAGGGGGGATAAGTCAGGCAGATACGCAGTATTTT	CASSLVPGGISQADTQYF
TRBJ2-6	NA	NA	TRBV9	TGTGCCAGCAGTCAATCCGGAGCCAACGTCCTGACTTTC	CASSQSGANVLTF
TRBJ2-3	NA	few	TRBV29-1	TGCAGCGTTGGGGTTGTTCAGGTTCTGGAGGGAGATACGCAGTATTTT	CSVGVVQVLEGDTQYF
TRBJ1-5	TRBD1	once	TRBV24-1	TGTGCCACCAGTGATCCGGGACAGGGGGAATCTCAGCCCCAGCATTTT	CATSDPGQGESQPQHF
TRBJ2-3	TRBD2	few	TRBV2	TGTGCCAGCAGTTCCTTAGCGGGAGCCTTAGATACGCAGTATTTT	CASSSLAGALDTQYF
TRBJ2-2	NA	NA	TRBV7-2	TGTGCCAGCAGCTTGTCCCAACAGGGGAACACCGGGGAGCTGTTTTTT	CASSLSQQGNTGELFF
TRBJ2-3	TRBD2	few	TRBV12-3/TRBV12-4	TGTGCCAGCAGCCAAGTAGGACTAGCGGGATGGACAGATACGCAGTATTTT	CASSQVGLAGWTDTQYF
TRBJ2-7	TRBD1	few	TRBV4-3	TGCGCCAGCAGCCAACAAAGGGGGCTCTACGAGCAGTACTTC	CASSQQRGLYEQYF
TRBJ2-7	NA	NA	TRBV5-1	TGCGCCAGCAGCTTGTCGACGGACGAGCAGTACTTC	CASSLSTDEQYF
TRBJ1-5	NA	NA	TRBV27	TGTGCCAGCAGTTTATTAGGGGTTTCGGGCAATCAGCCCCAGCATTTT	CASSLLGVSGNQPQHF
TRBJ1-2	TRBD1	NA	TRBV6-2/TRBV6-3	TGTGCCAGCAAGACAGGGGGCACCTATGGCTACACCTTC	CASKTGGTYGYTF
TRBJ2-1	NA	many	TRBV25-1	TGTGCCAGCAGTCCCCCTAGGGAGTGGAGTGGTGAGCAGTTCTTC	CASSPPREWSGEQFF
TRBJ1-1	NA	NA	TRBV2	TGTGCCAGCAGTGATCTTTCCGACACTGAAGCTTTCTTT	CASSDLSDTEAFF
TRBJ2-3	NA	many	TRBV12-3/TRBV12-4	TGTGCCAGCAGTCCGCCGAGTTCAGATACGCAGTATTTT	CASSPPSSDTQYF
TRBJ2-4	TRBD1	few	TRBV12-3/TRBV12-4	TGTGCCAGCAGTTTGGTGACAGGGTATTCCAAAAACATTCAGTACTTC	CASSLVTGYSKNIQYF
TRBJ1-2	NA	NA	TRBV5-6	TGTGCCAGCAGCCCACAGAGATCTAACTATGGCTACACCTTC	CASSPQRSNYGYTF
TRBJ2-7	TRBD2	NA	TRBV29-1	TGCAGCGTTGAAAGCGGGGTTGGGCTGCCCTACGAGCAGTACTTC	CSVESGVGLPYEQYF
TRBJ2-1	NA	NA	TRBV5-4	TGTGCCAGCAACGAGTTTCGGGGTGAGCAGTTCTTC	CASNEFRGEQFF
TRBJ1-3	NA	NA	TRBV12-3/TRBV12-4	TGTGCCAGCTCCGCAGGTTGGGGTCCTGGAAACACCATATATTTT	CASSAGWGPGNTIYF
TRBJ2-1	TRBD2	few	TRBV9	TGTGCCAGCACCCCTTCCGGCGGGAGGGAGGGCGAGCAGTTCTTC	CASTPSGGREGEQFF
TRBJ1-2	TRBD1	NA	TRBV6-5	TGTGCCAGCAGTTACGGACAGGTCAACTATGGCTACACCTTC	CASSYGQVNYGYTF
TRBJ2-5	NA	NA	TRBV5-1	TGCGCCAGCAGCTTGGACTGGGGAAGGGAGACCCAGTACTTC	CASSLDWGRETQYF
TRBJ2-3	NA	NA	TRBV28	TGTGCCAGCAGTTTCCAGGGTACGAACACAGATACGCAGTATTTT	CASSFQGTNTDTQYF
TRBJ1-1	NA	NA	TRBV12-3/TRBV12-4	TGTGCCAGCACCAGGAGCAGTCCGAACACTGAAGCTTTCTTT	CASTRSSPNTEAFF
TRBJ2-4	NA	NA	TRBV4-3	TGCGCCAGCAGCCAAAGCGTTCTGGCCAAAAACATTCAGTACTTC	CASSQSVLAKNIQYF
TRBJ1-5	NA	NA	TRBV19	TGTGCCAGTAGTATAAGTCGGGGTCGGCCCCAGCATTTT	CASSISRGRPQHF
TRBJ2-2	NA	NA	TRBV9	TGTGCCAGCAGCGTAGGCGGGGCACTAGTTTACACCGGGGAGCTGTTTTTT	CASSVGGALVYTGELFF
TRBJ2-1	TRBD2	few	TRBV15	TGTGCCACCAGCGGACTTCCCGGGACTAGCGGCCACAATGAGCAGTTCTTC	CATSGLPGTSGHNEQFF
TRBJ1-2	NA	NA	TRBV28	TGTGCCAGCAGTTTATCCCTCGGGGGAGGGGGCTACACCTTC	CASSLSLGGGGYTF
TRBJ2-3	NA	NA	TRBV7-2	TGTGCCAGCAGCATCCAAGCCAGCACAGATACGCAGTATTTT	CASSIQASTDTQYF
TRBJ1-1	NA	NA	TRBV12-3/TRBV12-4	TGTGCCAGCAGGACCGGGACGAACACTGAAGCTTTCTTT	CASRTGTNTEAFF
TRBJ1-6	TRBD1	NA	TRBV28	TGTGCCAGCAGTCCACAGGGGGGAGCTCGTTCCCTCCACTTT	CASSPQGGARSLHF
TRBJ1-2	TRBD1	NA	TRBV18	TGTGCCAGCTCACCCGCAGGGGGCCGGTATGGCTACACCTTC	CASSPAGGRYGYTF
TRBJ2-1	NA	few	TRBV3-1	TGTGCCAGCAGCCCCGGCGGTCAGAGCTCCTACAATGAGCAGTTCTTC	CASSPGGQSSYNEQFF
TRBJ2-1	NA	NA	TRBV11-2	TGTGCCAGCAGCTTTCAGGGGCCCAATGAGCAGTTCTTC	CASSFQGPNEQFF